The present TCR beta chain was sequenced within a study of breast tumors, draining lymph nodes, adjacent tissues. The study's findings and limits: Tumors had less TCR diversity than lymph nodes, more than nontumor tissue.

In regard to this clonotype: Its specificity is unknown.

CDR3 length: 13 amino acids. Germline loops: CDR1 WNHNN, CDR2 SYGVQD (reference sequence). Unmatched junction bases numbered 2, after V lost 10 bases and J lost 0 bases. TCRdb reprocessed the multiplex PCR reads via MiXCR and lists one record per CDR3 protein. The sample consists of 290,000 or so distinct CDR3 sequences, roughly 31% of them appearing once. Axillary draining lymph nodes of breast cancer patients supplied the node samples. This rearrangement joins TRBV10-1 to TRBJ2-3, with 9 bases fitting TRBD2. Sequencing input: axillary lymph node tissue. The TCR originated in a female donor with breast cancer. Some clones in this sample may be carry-over from other donors' samples. The CDR3 sequence: CANLAGSTDTQYF. The CDR3 bases are TGCGCCAACCTAGCGGGAAGCACAGATACGCAGTATTTT.